The 16 T cell receptor beta chains presented below share a single source sample, sequenced in a study of cytomegalovirus exposure and HLA in healthy donors. The PCR was carried out with 60 Vbeta primers and 13 Jbeta primers. The assay was immunoSEQ multiplex PCR, and TCRdb's table has in-frame clones only and misses some. The table includes 100,000 to 150,000 clones, 70% to 85% detected once. The sequencing input was PBMCs. The receptors originated from a middle-aged man in good health and CMV-seropositive.

This clone was picked up a small number of times. CDR3 loop: CASSLTRLSTDTQYF. The CDR3 bases are TGTGCCAGCAGCTTAACCCGACTGAGCACAGATACGCAGTATTTT. This chain links TRBV5-4 with TRBJ2-3, with D hard to call. V dropped 2 bases and J dropped 0 bases, with 10 bases sitting between them. This CDR3 comprises 15 residues. Germline V gene lookup returns CDR1 SGHNT and CDR2 YYREEE (reference sequence).

CDR3 region: CASSMTGEKRAQHF. The CDR3 region has the DNA TGTGCCAGCAGTATGACAGGGGAGAAGAGGGCCCAGCATTTT. The chain joins TRBV27 to TRBJ1-5, with 8 bases aligning to TRBD1. J lost 11 bases, V lost 5 bases, and 11 bases had no gene match. The CDR3 runs to 14 residues. Germline values: CDR1 MNHEY, CDR2 SMNVEV (reference sequence).

V usage is TRBV10-3 and J usage is TRBJ1-2, with a possible D match to TRBD1 (5 bases). Germline V CDR1 and CDR2: ENHRY, SYGVKD. V was trimmed by 4 bases and J by 3 bases, leaving 18 bases between them. CDR3 length: 16 residues. The CDR3, as DNA: TGTGCCATCAGTGGGCGGGGCAGGACCGAGGACTATGGCTACACCTTC. It encodes CAISGRGRTEDYGYTF.

This clone was counted only a few times. The chain is built from TRBV7-8 and TRBJ2-1, with 8 bases that match TRBD2. Per germline, CDR1 SGHVS and CDR2 FQNEAQ. V lost 5 bases and J lost 6; bases outside the gene matches: 6. The CDR3 contains 14 residues. CDR3 sequence: CASSPGGLVNEQFF. As DNA, the CDR3 is TGTGCCAGCAGCCCGGGGGGGCTGGTCAATGAGCAGTTCTTC. The complete variable domain, with remaining parts taken from reference TRBV7-8 and TRBJ2-1, reads GAGVSQSPRYKVAKRGQDVALRCDPISGHVSLFWYQQALGQGPEFLTYFQNEAQLDKSGLPSDRFFAERPEGSVSTLKIQRTQQEDSAVYLCASSPGGLVNEQFFGPGTRLTVL.

As for this clone: Different DNA sequences within this sample yield the same CDR3. The rearrangement joins TRBV2 to TRBJ1-1; possibly TRBD1 for D (6 bases). The CDR3 has 13 residues. From germline, CDR1 is SNHLY and CDR2 FYNNEI. V gave up 6 bases and J gave up 2 bases, with 10 bases separating them. The CDR3 sequence: CASRRGLNTEAFF. The CDR3 DNA reads as TGTGCCAGCAGGAGGGGGTTAAACACTGAAGCTTTCTTT.

This chain joins TRBV2 and TRBJ1-6, with unresolved D. V was cut by 3 bases and J by 10 bases, with 7 bases left in between. Germline V CDR1 and CDR2: SNHLY, FYNNEI. This CDR3 contains 12 residues. The CDR3 loop is CASSERYSPLHF. The CDR3 region has the DNA TGTGCCAGCAGTGAGCGATACTCACCCCTCCACTTT.

The V and J genes are TRBV2 and TRBJ2-5; D remains unclear. The V end was cut by 2 bases, the J end by 11 bases, with 6 bases between. This CDR3 spans 10 amino acids. The germline gives CDR1 SNHLY, CDR2 FYNNEI. CDR3 amino acids: CASSENGQYF. In DNA, the CDR3 is TGTGCCAGCAGTGAAAACGGGCAGTACTTC.

This chain connects TRBV9 to TRBJ1-2; TRBD1 is a possible D gene (5 bases). Trimming shortened V by 4 bases and J by 7 bases, and 23 bases separated the two germline ends. The CDR3 runs to 16 residues. Germline V CDR1 and CDR2: SGDLS, YYNGEE. The CDR3 DNA is TGTGCCAGCAGCTCAATAGTTGGAGGGCCAGGGAGTGGCTACACCTTC. This encodes CASSSIVGGPGSGYTF.

Only one count was recorded for this clone. The chain is built from TRBV11-2 and TRBJ2-7; tentative D call: TRBD2 (5 bases). V was shortened by 5 bases and J by 2 bases, with 10 bases between the two germline ends. The CDR3 runs 13 residues. Germline lookup yields CDR1 SGHAT and CDR2 FQNNGV. As DNA, the CDR3 is TGTGCCAGCAGCCCACCGGGAACCTACGAGCAGTACTTC. Translating gives CASSPPGTYEQYF. Full variable domain (remainder filled in from reference TRBV11-2 and TRBJ2-7): EAGVAQSPRYKIIEKRQSVAFWCNPISGHATLYWYQQILGQGPKLLIQFQNNGVVDDSQLPKDRFSAERLKGVDSTLKIQPAKLEDSAVYLCASSPPGTYEQYFGPGTRLTVT.

This chain uses TRBV7-8 with TRBJ2-7, with 9 nucleotides matching TRBD2. V was clipped by 5 bases and J by 5 bases; unmatched bases: 13. The CDR3 loop spans 16 amino acids. The germline V gene encodes CDR1 SGHVS and CDR2 FQNEAQ. CDR3 DNA: TGTGCCAGCAGCAGACTTCTAGCGGGAATTGGCGACGAGCAGTACTTC. Residues: CASSRLLAGIGDEQYF.

This chain connects TRBV6-1 to TRBJ2-1; 12 nucleotides align to TRBD2. The CDR3 totals 16 residues. V lost 2 bases to trimming and J lost 5 bases; unmatched junction nucleotides: 4. Looked up from germline, CDR1 is MNHNS and CDR2 is SASEGT. The CDR3 loop is CASSENGLAGNNEQFF. The CDR3, as DNA: TGTGCCAGCAGTGAAAACGGACTAGCGGGGAACAATGAGCAGTTCTTC.

The J gene is TRBJ2-5, the V gene TRBV13, with D tentatively TRBD1 (5 bases). With 5 bases removed from V and 0 bases from J, the gap between germline ends came to 10 bases. The length of the CDR3 is 14 residues. Germline V CDR1 and CDR2: PRHDT, FYEKMQ (reference sequence). CDR3 region: CASSLGHYQETQYF. The CDR3 nucleotides read TGTGCCAGCAGCCTTGGACACTACCAAGAGACCCAGTACTTC.

The chain has TRBV15 and TRBJ2-1; 7 bases agree with TRBD2. V lost 4 bases to trimming and J lost 6 bases; unmatched junction nucleotides: 6. The CDR3 loop spans 14 amino acids. Germline lookup yields CDR1 LNHNV and CDR2 YYDKDF (reference sequence). CDR3 nucleotide sequence: TGTGCCACCAGCATAGCGGGTGATCGCAATGAGCAGTTCTTC. Encoded protein: CATSIAGDRNEQFF. The whole variable domain, filled in from reference TRBV15 and TRBJ2-1, reads DAMVIQNPRYQVTQFGKPVTLSCSQTLNHNVMYWYQQKSSQAPKLLFHYYDKDFNNEADTPDNFQSRRPNTSFCFLDIRSPGLGDTAMYLCATSIAGDRNEQFFGPGTRLTVL.

This clone showed up just a few times. V usage is TRBV27 and J usage is TRBJ1-1; 9 nucleotides line up with TRBD1. With 3 bases clipped from V and 6 bases from J, the junction kept 5 bases outside the gene matches. The CDR3 runs 14 residues. Per germline, CDR1 MNHEY and CDR2 SMNVEV (reference sequence). The CDR3 nucleotides read TGTGCCAGCAGTTTCCTACAGGGGGCTTCTGAAGCTTTCTTT. Translated, it gives CASSFLQGASEAFF.

The chain couples TRBV9 to TRBJ2-2, with 7 bases matching TRBD1. CDR3 length: 17 amino acids. Trimming took 4 bases from V and 6 from J; bases not matched to a gene: 15. The germline V gene has CDR1 SGDLS and CDR2 YYNGEE. DNA for the CDR3: TGTGCCAGCAGCCCAGGGGGATGGACAGCCCCCCCCGGGGAGCTGTTTTTT. Its translation: CASSPGGWTAPPGELFF.

The V and J genes are TRBV2 and TRBJ2-3; maybe TRBD2 (5 bases). CDR1 and CDR2 from the germline V gene are SNHLY and FYNNEI. Trimming cost V 5 bases and J 3 bases, with 9 bases left between them. The CDR3 is 13 amino acids. CDR3 nucleotide sequence: TGTGCCAGCAGTCTGGACTTAACAGATACGCAGTATTTT. This gives the protein CASSLDLTDTQYF.